A selection of T cell receptor beta chains follows, all from one sample in a study of blood T cell repertoires in COVID-19. Here immunoSEQ multiplex PCR was the method, and the copy in TCRdb shows in-frame clones only, minus some. The table lists some 100,000 clones, about 87% of them singletons. Material: peripheral blood. These receptors were taken from a human donor in a cohort sampled during active COVID-19. Both conserved end residues are part of each CDR3. Each record gives: clone size, V gene, D gene, J gene, CDR3 protein, CDR3 DNA. The D gene is left open where the match is weak. Size values are once, few and many counts, or a class for expanded clones, and some rows have none.

>few|TRBV5-1|TRBD2|TRBJ2-7
CASSLWETSGNEQYF
TGCGCCAGCAGCTTGTGGGAGACTAGCGGGAACGAGCAGTACTTC
>NA|TRBV28|NA|TRBJ1-2
CASSGGYYGYTF
TGTGCCAGCAGTGGAGGGTACTATGGCTACACCTTC
>NA|TRBV27|TRBD2|TRBJ2-2
CASSSLTSGTGLNTGELFF
TGTGCCAGCAGTTCGTTGACTAGCGGGACGGGGTTAAACACCGGGGAGCTGTTTTTT
>NA|TRBV28|TRBD1|TRBJ1-6
CASRSDRGIGALGSPLHF
TGTGCCAGCAGGTCGGACAGGGGGATTGGGGCTCTAGGGTCACCCCTCCACTTT
>NA|TRBV2|NA|TRBJ2-7
CASSARDRLYYEQYF
TGTGCCAGCAGTGCGCGGGACAGACTGTACTACGAGCAGTACTTC
>NA|TRBV28|TRBD1|TRBJ2-7
CASIPSPGQGARSYEQYF
TGTGCCAGCATTCCCTCACCAGGACAGGGGGCAAGGTCCTACGAGCAGTACTTC
>NA|TRBV27|TRBD2|TRBJ2-5
CASSSLSSGVETQYF
TGTGCCAGCAGTAGCCTCAGTAGCGGGGTTGAGACCCAGTACTTC
>NA|TRBV6-1|NA|TRBJ2-7
CASSEGLGSSYEQYF
TGTGCCAGCAGCGAAGGACTGGGGAGCTCCTACGAGCAGTACTTC
>NA|TRBV14|TRBD1|TRBJ1-1
CASSQLGGAEAFF
TGTGCCAGCAGCCAATTAGGGGGCGCCGAAGCTTTCTTT
>NA|TRBV6-6|TRBD1|TRBJ2-2
CASRTSGTGNTGELFF
TGTGCCAGCAGGACGTCGGGGACAGGGAACACCGGGGAGCTGTTTTTT
>NA|TRBV28|TRBD1|TRBJ1-2
CASSSTLLWGDRGRDYGYTF
TGTGCCAGCAGTTCCACGCTCTTATGGGGGGACAGGGGTAGGGACTATGGCTACACCTTC
>NA|TRBV24-1|TRBD2|TRBJ2-7
CATSAQRGGNEPQYF
TGTGCCACCAGTGCCCAACGGGGGGGTAATGAACCGCAGTACTTC
>NA|TRBV2|TRBD2|TRBJ2-1
CASRATSGSYNEQFF
TGTGCCAGCAGAGCCACTAGCGGGTCCTACAATGAGCAGTTCTTC
>once|TRBV3-1/TRBV3-2|NA|TRBJ1-1
CASSRGSFRRNTEAFF
TGTGCCAGCAGCAGGGGGAGCTTCCGGAGGAACACTGAAGCTTTCTTT
>NA|TRBV5-6|TRBD1|TRBJ1-1
CASSRDRRNTEAFF
TGTGCCAGCAGCAGGGACAGGAGGAACACTGAAGCTTTCTTT
>NA|TRBV2|NA|TRBJ2-3
CASIPYRPASTDTQYF
TGTGCCAGCATACCCTATCGTCCTGCTAGCACAGATACGCAGTATTTT
>NA|TRBV12-3/TRBV12-4|NA|TRBJ1-2
CASSHPGQYGYTF
TGTGCCAGCAGTCACCCGGGACAATATGGCTACACCTTC
>NA|TRBV19|NA|TRBJ1-2
CASSPGGYGYTF
TGTGCCAGTTCCCCCGGGGGATATGGCTACACCTTC
>NA|TRBV9|TRBD1|TRBJ2-1
CASSVDLTGVDEQFF
TGTGCCAGCAGCGTGGACCTCACAGGGGTCGATGAGCAGTTCTTC
>once|TRBV7-3|TRBD2|TRBJ2-3
CASSRSGGATDTQYF
TGTGCCAGCAGCCGTAGCGGGGGGGCAACAGATACGCAGTATTTT
>once|TRBV18|NA|TRBJ1-1
CASSPVENTEAFF
TGTGCCAGCTCACCAGTAGAGAACACTGAAGCTTTCTTT
>NA|TRBV6-6|NA|TRBJ1-1
CASSSPAVHLNTEAFF
TGTGCCTCCTCCTCCCCGGCGGTCCACCTGAACACTGAAGCTTTCTTT